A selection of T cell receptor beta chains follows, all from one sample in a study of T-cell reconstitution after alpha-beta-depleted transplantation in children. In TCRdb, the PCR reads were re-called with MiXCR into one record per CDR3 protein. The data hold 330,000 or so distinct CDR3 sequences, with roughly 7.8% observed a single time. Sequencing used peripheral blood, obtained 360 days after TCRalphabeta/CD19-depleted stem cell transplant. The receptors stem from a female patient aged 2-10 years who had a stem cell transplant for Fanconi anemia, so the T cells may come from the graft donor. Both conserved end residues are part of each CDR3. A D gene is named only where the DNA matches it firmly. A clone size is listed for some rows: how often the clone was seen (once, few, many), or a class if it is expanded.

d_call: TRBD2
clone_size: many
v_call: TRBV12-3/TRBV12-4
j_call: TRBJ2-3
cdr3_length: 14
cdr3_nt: TGTGCCAGCATCGGGACTAGCGGCACAGATACGCAGTATTTT
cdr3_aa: CASIGTSGTDTQYF

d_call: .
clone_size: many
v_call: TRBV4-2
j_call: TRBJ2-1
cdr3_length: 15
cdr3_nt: TGTGCCAGCAGCCAAGATAATCCAGCGGACAATGAGCAGTTCTTC
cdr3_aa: CASSQDNPADNEQFF

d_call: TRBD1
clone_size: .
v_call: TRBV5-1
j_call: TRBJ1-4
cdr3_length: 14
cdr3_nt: TGCGCCAGCAGTTCTCGACAGGGTGGGGAAAAACTGTTTTTT
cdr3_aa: CASSSRQGGEKLFF

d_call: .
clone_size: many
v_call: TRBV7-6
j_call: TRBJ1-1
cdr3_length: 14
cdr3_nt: TGTGCCAGCAGCTTATATGGGGGGAACGATGAAGCTTTCTTT
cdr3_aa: CASSLYGGNDEAFF

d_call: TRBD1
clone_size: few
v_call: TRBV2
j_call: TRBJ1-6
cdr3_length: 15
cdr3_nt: TGTGCCAGCAGTGAACGGACAGGGATAAATTCACCCCTCCACTTT
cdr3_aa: CASSERTGINSPLHF

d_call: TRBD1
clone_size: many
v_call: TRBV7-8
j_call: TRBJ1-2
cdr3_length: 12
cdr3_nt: TGTGCCAGCAGCGCGACAGGGTATGGCTACACCTTC
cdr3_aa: CASSATGYGYTF

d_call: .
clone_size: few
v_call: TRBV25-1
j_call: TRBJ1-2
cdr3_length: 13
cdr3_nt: TGTGCCAGCAGTGTATCACCTAACTATGGCTACACCTTC
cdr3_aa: CASSVSPNYGYTF

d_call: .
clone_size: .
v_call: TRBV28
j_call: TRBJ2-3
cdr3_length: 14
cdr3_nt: TGTGCCAGCAGCCGGGACTGGGCATTTTATACGCAGTATTTT
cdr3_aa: CASSRDWAFYTQYF

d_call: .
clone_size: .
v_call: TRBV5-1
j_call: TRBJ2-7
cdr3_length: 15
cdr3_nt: TGCGCCAGCAGCTTAGGTACAGTCAATACCTACGAGCAGTACTTC
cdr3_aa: CASSLGTVNTYEQYF

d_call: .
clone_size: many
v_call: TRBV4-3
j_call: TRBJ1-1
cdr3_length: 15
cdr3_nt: TGCGCCAGCAGCCAAGGCCCCACGGTGAACACTGAAGCTTTCTTT
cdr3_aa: CASSQGPTVNTEAFF

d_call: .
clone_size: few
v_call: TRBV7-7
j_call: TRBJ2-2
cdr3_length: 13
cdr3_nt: TGTGCCAGCAGCTCTACAGGGCTTGGGGAGCTGTTTTTT
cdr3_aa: CASSSTGLGELFF

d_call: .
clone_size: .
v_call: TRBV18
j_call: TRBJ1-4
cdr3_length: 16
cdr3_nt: TGTGCCAGCTCACCCGTCGTGCCACCAACTAATGAAAAACTGTTTTTT
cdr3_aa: CASSPVVPPTNEKLFF

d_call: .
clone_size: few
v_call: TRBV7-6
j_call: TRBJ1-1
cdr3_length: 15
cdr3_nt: TGTGCCAGCAGCTTAGCGCTAGGGATGGGCACTGAAGCTTTCTTT
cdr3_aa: CASSLALGMGTEAFF

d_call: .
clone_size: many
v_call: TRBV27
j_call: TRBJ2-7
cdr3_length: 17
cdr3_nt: TGTGCCAGCAGTTTATCGAGAGGGGGGCCAAATACGTACGAGCAGTACTTC
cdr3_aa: CASSLSRGGPNTYEQYF

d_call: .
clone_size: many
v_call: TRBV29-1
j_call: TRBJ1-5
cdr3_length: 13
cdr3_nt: TGCAGCGTTGGGGGGACATCGGATCAGCCCCAGCATTTT
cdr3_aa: CSVGGTSDQPQHF

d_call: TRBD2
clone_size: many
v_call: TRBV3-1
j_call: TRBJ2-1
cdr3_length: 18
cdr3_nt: TGTGCCAGCAGCCGAGGGACTAGCGGGGGCCCGGGAGGCAATGAGCAGTTCTTC
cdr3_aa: CASSRGTSGGPGGNEQFF

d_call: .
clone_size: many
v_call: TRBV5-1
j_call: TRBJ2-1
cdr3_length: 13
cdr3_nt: TGCGCCAGCAGCTTGATTGGGGTAGGTGAGCAGTTCTTC
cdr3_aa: CASSLIGVGEQFF

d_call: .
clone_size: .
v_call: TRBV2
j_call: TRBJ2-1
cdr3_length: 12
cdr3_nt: TGTGCCAGCAGTGCAGAGAAAGACCAGCAGTTCTTC
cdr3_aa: CASSAEKDQQFF

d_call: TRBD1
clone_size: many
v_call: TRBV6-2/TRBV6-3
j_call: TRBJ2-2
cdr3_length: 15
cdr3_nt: TGTGCCAGCAGCCAAAGGACAGGGGGGACCGGGGAGCTGTTTTTT
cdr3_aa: CASSQRTGGTGELFF

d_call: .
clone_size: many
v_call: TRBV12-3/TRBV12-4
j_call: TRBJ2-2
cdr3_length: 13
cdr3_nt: TGTGCCAGCAACCAGGGGTACACCGGGGAGCTGTTTTTT
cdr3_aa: CASNQGYTGELFF

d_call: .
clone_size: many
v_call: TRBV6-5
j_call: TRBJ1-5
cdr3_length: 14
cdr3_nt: TGTGCCAGCAGCATCGGGGGAAGCAATCAGCCCCAGCATTTT
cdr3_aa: CASSIGGSNQPQHF

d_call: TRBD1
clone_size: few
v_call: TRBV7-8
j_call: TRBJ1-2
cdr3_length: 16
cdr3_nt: TGTGCCAGCAGCCGGACAGGGGTAGGGGCTAACTATGGCTACACCTTC
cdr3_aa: CASSRTGVGANYGYTF

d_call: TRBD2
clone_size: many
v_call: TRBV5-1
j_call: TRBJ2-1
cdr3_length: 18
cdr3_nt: TGCGCCAGCAGCTTGGCAAAGTTAGCGGGGGGGATTTACAATGAGCAGTTCTTC
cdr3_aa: CASSLAKLAGGIYNEQFF

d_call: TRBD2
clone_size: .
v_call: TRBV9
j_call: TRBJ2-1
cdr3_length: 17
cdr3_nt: TGTGCCAGCAGCGTAGTTCAAGCGGGAGGCCTTCTCAATGAGCAGTTCTTC
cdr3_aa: CASSVVQAGGLLNEQFF

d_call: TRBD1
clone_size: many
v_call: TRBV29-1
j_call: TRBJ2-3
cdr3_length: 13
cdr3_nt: TGCAGCGTCTGGACAGGGAGCACAGATACGCAGTATTTT
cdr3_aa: CSVWTGSTDTQYF

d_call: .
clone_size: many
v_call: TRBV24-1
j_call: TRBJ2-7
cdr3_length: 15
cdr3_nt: TGTGCCACCAGTGATTTGGTCATGCGTCCTTTGGAGCAGTACTTC
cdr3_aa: CATSDLVMRPLEQYF

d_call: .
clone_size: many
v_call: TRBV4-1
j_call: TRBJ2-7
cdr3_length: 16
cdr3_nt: TGCGCCAGCAGCCAAGATTTCGGGACTTTCTCCTACGAGCAGTACTTC
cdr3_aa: CASSQDFGTFSYEQYF

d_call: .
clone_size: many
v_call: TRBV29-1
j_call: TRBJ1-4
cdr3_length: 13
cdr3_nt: TGCAGCGTTGGGGGGATAGGTAATGAAAAACTGTTTTTT
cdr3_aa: CSVGGIGNEKLFF

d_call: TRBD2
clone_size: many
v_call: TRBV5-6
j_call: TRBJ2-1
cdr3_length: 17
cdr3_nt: TGTGCCAGCAGCCCCTTTCTGTCTTCGGGGGGAGTCGATGAGCAGTTCTTC
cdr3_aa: CASSPFLSSGGVDEQFF

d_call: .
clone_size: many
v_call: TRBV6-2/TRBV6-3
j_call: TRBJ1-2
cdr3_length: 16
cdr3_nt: TGTGCCAGCAGTTACTCGATGGCGAGTAGTAACTATGGCTACACCTTC
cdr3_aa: CASSYSMASSNYGYTF

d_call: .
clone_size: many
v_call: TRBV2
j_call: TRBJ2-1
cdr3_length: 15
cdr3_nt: TGTGCCAGCAGGTCCGGCTACAACCCGTACAATGAGCAGTTCTTC
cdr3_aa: CASRSGYNPYNEQFF

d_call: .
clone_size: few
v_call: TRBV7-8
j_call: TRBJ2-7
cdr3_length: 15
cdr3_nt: TGTGCCAGCAGCTCATCTAGGACAGCCCCTTACGAGCAGTACTTC
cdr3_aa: CASSSSRTAPYEQYF

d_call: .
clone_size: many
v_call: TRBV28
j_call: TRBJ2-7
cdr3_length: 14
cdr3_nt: TGTGCCAGCAGTTTAGGACAGACATCCTACGAGCAGTACTTC
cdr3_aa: CASSLGQTSYEQYF

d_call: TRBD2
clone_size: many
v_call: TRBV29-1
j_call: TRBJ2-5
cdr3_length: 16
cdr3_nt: TGCAGCGTTGAAAGGTCGGGGGGGGCTCGACAAGAGACCCAGTACTTC
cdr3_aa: CSVERSGGARQETQYF

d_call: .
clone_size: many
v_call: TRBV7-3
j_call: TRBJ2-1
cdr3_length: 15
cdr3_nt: TGTGCCAGCAGCCCCCTTGCTAGGGAGTCTAATGAGCAGTTCTTC
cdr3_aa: CASSPLARESNEQFF

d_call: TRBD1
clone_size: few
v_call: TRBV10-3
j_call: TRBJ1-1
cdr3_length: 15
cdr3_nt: TGTGCCATCAGCGGACGGGACAGGGGGAACACTGAAGCTTTCTTT
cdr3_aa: CAISGRDRGNTEAFF

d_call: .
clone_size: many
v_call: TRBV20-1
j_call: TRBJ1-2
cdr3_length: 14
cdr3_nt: TGCAGTGCTAGAGATCCAGGGCCCTATTATGGCTACACCTTC
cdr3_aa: CSARDPGPYYGYTF

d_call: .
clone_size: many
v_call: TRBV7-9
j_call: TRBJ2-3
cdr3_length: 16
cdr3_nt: TGTGCCAGCAGCTTAGACCGCGGGCTCCACACAGATACGCAGTATTTT
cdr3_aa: CASSLDRGLHTDTQYF

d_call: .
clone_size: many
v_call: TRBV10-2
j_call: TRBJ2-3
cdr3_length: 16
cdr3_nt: TGCGCCAGCAGTGAGTCATGGGCTAGTCCTACAGATACGCAGTATTTT
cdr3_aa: CASSESWASPTDTQYF

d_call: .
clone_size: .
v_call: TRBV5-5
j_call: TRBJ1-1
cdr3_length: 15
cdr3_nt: TGTGCCAGCAGCTTGTTGGGCGAGGGGGACACTGAAGCTTTCTTT
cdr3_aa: CASSLLGEGDTEAFF

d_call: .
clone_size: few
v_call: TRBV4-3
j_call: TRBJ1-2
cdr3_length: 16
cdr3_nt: TGCGCCAGCAGCCAAGACATGGGAAAGAGGAGGGGAGGCTACACCTTC
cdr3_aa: CASSQDMGKRRGGYTF

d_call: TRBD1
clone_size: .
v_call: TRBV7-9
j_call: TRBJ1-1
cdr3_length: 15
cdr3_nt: TGTGCCAGCAGCTCCTATGACAGGGGGAGAACTGAAGCTTTCTTT
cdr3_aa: CASSSYDRGRTEAFF

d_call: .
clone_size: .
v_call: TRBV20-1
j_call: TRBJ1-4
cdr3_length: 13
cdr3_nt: TGCAGTGCCAGACCAGGGGCATATGAAAAACTGTTTTTT
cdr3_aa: CSARPGAYEKLFF

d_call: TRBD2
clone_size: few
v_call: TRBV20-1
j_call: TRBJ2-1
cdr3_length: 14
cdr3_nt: TGCAGTGCTAGTCTAGCGGGGGGGCCTGGGGAGCAGTTCTTC
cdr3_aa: CSASLAGGPGEQFF

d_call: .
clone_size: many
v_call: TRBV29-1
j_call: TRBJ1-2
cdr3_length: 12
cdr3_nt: TGCAGCGTTGAAGATAAGGGGGAAGAAAGGGATTTC
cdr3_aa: CSVEDKGEERDF

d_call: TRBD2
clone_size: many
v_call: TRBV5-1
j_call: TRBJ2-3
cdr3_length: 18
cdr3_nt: TGCGCCAGCAGCTTGGTGATAGCGGGCGACCCTTTCACAGATACGCAGTATTTT
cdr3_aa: CASSLVIAGDPFTDTQYF

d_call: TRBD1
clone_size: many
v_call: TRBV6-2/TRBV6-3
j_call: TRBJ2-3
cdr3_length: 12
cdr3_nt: TGTGCCAGCAGCCAACGGGACAGCGCGCAGTATTTT
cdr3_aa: CASSQRDSAQYF

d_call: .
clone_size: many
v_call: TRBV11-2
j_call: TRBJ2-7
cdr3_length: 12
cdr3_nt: TGTGCCAGCAGCCCCCTTAGCTACGAGCAGTACTTC
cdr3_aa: CASSPLSYEQYF

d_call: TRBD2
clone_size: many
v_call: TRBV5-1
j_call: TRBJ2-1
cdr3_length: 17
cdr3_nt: TGCGCCAGCAGTTTCGACGAGCGGGGAAAATGGGCCAATGAGCAGTTCTTC
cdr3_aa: CASSFDERGKWANEQFF

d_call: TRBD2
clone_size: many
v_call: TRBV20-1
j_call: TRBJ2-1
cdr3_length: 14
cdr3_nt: TGCAGTGCACTAGCGGGAGGGTTGGACAATGAGCAGTTCTTC
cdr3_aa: CSALAGGLDNEQFF

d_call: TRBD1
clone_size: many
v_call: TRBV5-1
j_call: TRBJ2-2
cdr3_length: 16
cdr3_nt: TGCGCCAGCAGCTTGTTCGGGACAGGGAGGACCGGGGAGCTGTTTTTT
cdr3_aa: CASSLFGTGRTGELFF

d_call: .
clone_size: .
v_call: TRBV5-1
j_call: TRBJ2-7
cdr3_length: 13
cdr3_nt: TGCGCCAGCAGCTTGGGCCGACTAGACGAGCAGTACTTC
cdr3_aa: CASSLGRLDEQYF

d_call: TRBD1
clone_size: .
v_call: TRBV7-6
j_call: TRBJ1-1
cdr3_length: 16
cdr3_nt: TGTGCCAGCAGCTTGGGGACAGGGGGCACGGACACTGAAGCTTTCTTT
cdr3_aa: CASSLGTGGTDTEAFF

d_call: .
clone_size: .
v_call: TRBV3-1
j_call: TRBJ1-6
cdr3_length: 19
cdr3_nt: TGTGCCAGCAGCCAAGTATCGTGGAGGGAGAGAGTCTATAATTCACCCCTCCACTTT
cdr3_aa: CASSQVSWRERVYNSPLHF

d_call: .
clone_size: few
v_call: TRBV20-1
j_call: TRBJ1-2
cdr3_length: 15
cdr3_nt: TGCAGTGCTATCAAGGACAGAGCAAGGGGCTATGGCTACACCTTC
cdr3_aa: CSAIKDRARGYGYTF

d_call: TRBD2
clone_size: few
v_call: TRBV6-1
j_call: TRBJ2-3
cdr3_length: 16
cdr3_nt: TGTGCCAGCAGACTACTAGCGGGGACTAGCACAGATACGCAGTATTTT
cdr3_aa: CASRLLAGTSTDTQYF

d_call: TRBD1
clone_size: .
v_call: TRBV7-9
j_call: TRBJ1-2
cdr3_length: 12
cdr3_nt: TGTGCCGACAGGGGGCTGGACTATGGCTACACCTTC
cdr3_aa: CADRGLDYGYTF

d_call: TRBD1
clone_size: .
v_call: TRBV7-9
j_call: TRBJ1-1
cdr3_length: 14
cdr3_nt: TGTGCCAGCAGCTTTTGGGACAGAGGGACTGAAGCTTTCTTT
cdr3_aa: CASSFWDRGTEAFF

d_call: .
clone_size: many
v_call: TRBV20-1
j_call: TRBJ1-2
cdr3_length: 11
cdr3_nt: TGCAGTGGTGCATCTAACTATGGCTACACCTTC
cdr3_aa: CSGASNYGYTF